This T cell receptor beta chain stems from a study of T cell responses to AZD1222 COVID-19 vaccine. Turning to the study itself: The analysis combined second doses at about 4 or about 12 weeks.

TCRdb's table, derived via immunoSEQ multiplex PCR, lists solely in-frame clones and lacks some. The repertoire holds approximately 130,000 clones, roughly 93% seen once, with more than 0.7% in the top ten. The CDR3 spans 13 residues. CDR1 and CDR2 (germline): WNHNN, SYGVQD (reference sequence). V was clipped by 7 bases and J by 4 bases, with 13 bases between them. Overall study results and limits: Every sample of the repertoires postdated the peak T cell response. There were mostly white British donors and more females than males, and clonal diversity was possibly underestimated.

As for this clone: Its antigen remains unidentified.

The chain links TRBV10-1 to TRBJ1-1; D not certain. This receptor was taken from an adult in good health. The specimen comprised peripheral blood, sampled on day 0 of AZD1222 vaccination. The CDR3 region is CASTKEVGTEAFF. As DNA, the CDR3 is TGCGCCAGCACTAAGGAGGTGGGCACTGAAGCTTTCTTT.